Given below is one T cell receptor beta chain in context. The data were produced by immunoSEQ multiplex PCR, yet TCRdb's version contains in-frame clones alone and is incomplete. Of 100,000 to 150,000 clones in the sample, about 90% were seen once. Deletions cut 1 base from V and 2 bases from J, with 12 bases between. This CDR3 spans 16 amino acids. In germline, CDR1 is SGHAT, CDR2 FQNNGV. These data come from a study of control samples from healthy donors and cancer patients. The sequencing sample was made of blood. The gene calls are TRBV11-2 and TRBJ2-1; D gene uncertain. This clonotype originated in a man aged 18 to 30 in good health. CDR3 region: CASSLGGVGTYNEQFF. The CDR3 nucleotides read TGTGCCAGCAGCTTAGGGGGTGTGGGTACCTACAATGAGCAGTTCTTC.